This T cell receptor (beta chain) was identified during a study of blood T cell repertoires in COVID-19. Overall study: COVID-19 samples collected from the United States, Italy and Spain covered acute and convalescent phases.

The CDR3 has 14 residues. The germline V gene encodes CDR1 SEHNR and CDR2 FQNEAQ (reference sequence). V was trimmed by 2 bases and J by 5 bases, leaving 10 bases between them. Data came from immunoSEQ multiplex PCR; TCRdb stores just in-frame clones and leaves some out. This sample has some 50,000 clones, with more than 70% found just once. The J gene is TRBJ1-3, the V gene TRBV7-9; weak D call: TRBD1 (5 bases). The clonotype comes from a woman in her sixties with acute or convalescent COVID-19. The sequenced material came from peripheral blood. The CDR3 DNA sequence: TGTGCCAGCAGCTTACAGGGAGGCAGAAACACCATATATTTT. As protein: CASSLQGGRNTIYF.